This TCR beta chain was documented in a study of CD8 T cells in Susac syndrome. It was with random hexamers that 0.5 to 1 ug RNA was reverse transcribed. TCRdb itself ran the immunoSEQ multiplex PCR reads through MiXCR, one entry per CDR3 protein. The sample yields 150,000 to 200,000 distinct CDR3 sequences, 91% seen once. The clonotype originates from a human donor with Susac syndrome. The sample was CD4+ T cells from PBMCs.

The CDR3 spells CASRSGGMNTEAFF. The CDR3 DNA sequence: TGTGCCAGCAGATCAGGGGGCATGAACACTGAAGCTTTCTTT. The J gene is TRBJ1-1, the V gene TRBV27; 8 bases line up with TRBD1. Germline V gene sequence: CDR1 MNHEY, CDR2 SMNVEV (reference sequence). The V segment lost 6 bases and the J segment 0 bases; nucleotides outside the gene matches: 3. The CDR3 runs to 14 residues.